This T cell receptor beta chain derives from a study of blood T cell repertoires in COVID-19. Per germline, CDR1 MDHEN and CDR2 SYDVKM. Trimming took 4 bases from V and 0 from J; bases not matched to a gene: 11. The CDR3 is made up of 18 amino acids. TCRdb keeps only in-frame clones here, not all; method: immunoSEQ multiplex PCR. The table lists 240,000 or so clones, roughly 80% of them singletons, with roughly 3.4% in the top ten. The sequence derives from a woman aged 18-29 years with acute or convalescent COVID-19. The V and J genes are TRBV28 and TRBJ1-5; 8 bases match TRBD1. The sequencing input was peripheral blood. The CDR3, as DNA: TGTGCCAGCAGTTCCCAGGACAGGGAGCCAAATAGCAATCAGCCCCAGCATTTT. Encoded protein: CASSSQDREPNSNQPQHF.